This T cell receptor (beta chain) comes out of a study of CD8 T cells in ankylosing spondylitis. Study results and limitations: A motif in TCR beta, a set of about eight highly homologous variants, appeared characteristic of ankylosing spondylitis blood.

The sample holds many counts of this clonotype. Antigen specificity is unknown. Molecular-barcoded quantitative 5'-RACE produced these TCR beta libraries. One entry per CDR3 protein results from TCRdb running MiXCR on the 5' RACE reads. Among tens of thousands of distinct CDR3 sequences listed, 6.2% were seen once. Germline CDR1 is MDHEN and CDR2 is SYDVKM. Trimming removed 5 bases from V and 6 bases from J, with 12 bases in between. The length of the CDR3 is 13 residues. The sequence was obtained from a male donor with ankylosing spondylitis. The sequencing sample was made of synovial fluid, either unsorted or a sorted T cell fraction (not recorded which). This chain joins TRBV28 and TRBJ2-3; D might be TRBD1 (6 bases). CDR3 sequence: CASSDAGEDTQYF. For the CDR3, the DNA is TGTGCCAGCAGTGACGCAGGGGAGGATACGCAGTATTTT.